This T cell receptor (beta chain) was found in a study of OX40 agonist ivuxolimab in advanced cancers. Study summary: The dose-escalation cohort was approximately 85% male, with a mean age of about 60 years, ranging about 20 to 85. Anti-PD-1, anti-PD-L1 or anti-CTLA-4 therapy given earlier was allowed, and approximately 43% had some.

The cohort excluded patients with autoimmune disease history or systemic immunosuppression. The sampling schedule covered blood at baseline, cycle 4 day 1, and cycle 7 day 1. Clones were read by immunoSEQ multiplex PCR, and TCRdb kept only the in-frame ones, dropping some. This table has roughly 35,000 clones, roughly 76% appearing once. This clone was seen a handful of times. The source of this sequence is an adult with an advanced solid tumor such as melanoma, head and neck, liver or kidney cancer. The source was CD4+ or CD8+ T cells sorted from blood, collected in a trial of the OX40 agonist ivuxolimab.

CDR3 nucleotide sequence: TGTGCCAGCGCCGGGGGGGACAATGAGCAGTTCTTC. Residues: CASAGGDNEQFF. V gene TRBV6-4 combines with J gene TRBJ2-1; 8 bases agree with TRBD2. V shed 8 bases, J shed 5 bases, and the junction held 2 bases outside the gene matches. CDR1 and CDR2 (germline): MRHNA, SNTAGT. The CDR3 is 12 amino acids.